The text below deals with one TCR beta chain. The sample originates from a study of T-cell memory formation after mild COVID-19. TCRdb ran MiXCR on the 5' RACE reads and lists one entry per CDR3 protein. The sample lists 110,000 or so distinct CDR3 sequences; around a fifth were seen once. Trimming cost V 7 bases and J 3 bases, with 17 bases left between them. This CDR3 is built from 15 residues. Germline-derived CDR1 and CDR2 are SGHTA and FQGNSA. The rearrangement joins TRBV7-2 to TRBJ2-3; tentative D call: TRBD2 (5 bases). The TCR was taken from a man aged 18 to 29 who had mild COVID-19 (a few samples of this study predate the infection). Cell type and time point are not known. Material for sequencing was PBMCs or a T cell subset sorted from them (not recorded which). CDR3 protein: CASTEEMGRTDTQYF. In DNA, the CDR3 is TGTGCCAGCACCGAAGAAATGGGGAGAACAGATACGCAGTATTTT.